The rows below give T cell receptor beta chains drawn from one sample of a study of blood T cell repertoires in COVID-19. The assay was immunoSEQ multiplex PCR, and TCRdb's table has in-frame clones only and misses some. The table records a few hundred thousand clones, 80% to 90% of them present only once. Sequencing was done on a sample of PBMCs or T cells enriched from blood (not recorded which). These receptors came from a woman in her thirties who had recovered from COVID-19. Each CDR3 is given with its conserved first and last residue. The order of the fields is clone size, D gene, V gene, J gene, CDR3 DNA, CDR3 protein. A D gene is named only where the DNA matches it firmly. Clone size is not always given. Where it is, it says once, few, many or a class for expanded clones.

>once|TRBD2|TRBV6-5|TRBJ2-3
TGTGCCAGCAGTAGTAGCGGGGCTACGCAGTATTTT
CASSSSGATQYF
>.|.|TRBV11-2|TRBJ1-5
TGTGCCAGCAGCTTAGACCGAGATCAGCCCCAGCATTTT
CASSLDRDQPQHF
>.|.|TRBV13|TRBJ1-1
TGTGCCGTCTCAGGGGAATCCGCCACTGAAGCTTTCTTT
CAVSGESATEAFF
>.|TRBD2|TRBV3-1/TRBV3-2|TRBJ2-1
TGTGCCAGCTGCTTAGCGGGGGGTTACAATGAGCAGTTCTTC
CASCLAGGYNEQFF
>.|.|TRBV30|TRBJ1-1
TGTGCCTCTCTCCGGATGGAGCTTGAAGCTTTCTTT
CASLRMELEAFF
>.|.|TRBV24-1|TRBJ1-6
TGTGCCACCAGTGATTTCAGGGAAAGTTCACCCCTCCACTTT
CATSDFRESSPLHF
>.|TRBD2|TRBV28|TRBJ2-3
TGTGCCAGCAGTGCGTGGGGCGGACTAGCGGGAGGCACAGATACGCAGTATTTT
CASSAWGGLAGGTDTQYF
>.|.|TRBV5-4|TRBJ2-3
TGTGCCAGCAGCCGACGGGAATCAGATACGCAGTATTTT
CASSRRESDTQYF
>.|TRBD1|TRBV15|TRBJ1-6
TGTGCCACCAGCAGGGACAGGGCTAGAAATTCACCCCTCCACTTT
CATSRDRARNSPLHF
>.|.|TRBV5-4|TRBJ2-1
TGTGCCAGCAGCTTGGTTACGGGGACCTACAATGAGCAGTTCTTC
CASSLVTGTYNEQFF
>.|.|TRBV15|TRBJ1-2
TGTGCCACCAGCAGAGATCCGTCAAGGACTTATGGCTACACCTTC
CATSRDPSRTYGYTF
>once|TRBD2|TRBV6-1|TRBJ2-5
TGTGCCAGCAGTGACTTCGGTTTGGGCGGGAGTCGTTGGGGGGAGACCCAGTACTTC
CASSDFGLGGSRWGETQYF
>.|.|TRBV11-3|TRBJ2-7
TGTGCCAGCAGCTTAGGCCCTACTTCCTACGAGCAGTACTTC
CASSLGPTSYEQYF
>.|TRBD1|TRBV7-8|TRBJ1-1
TGTGCCAGCAGCCCGGGAGACAGGGATGGGACTGAAGCTTTCTTT
CASSPGDRDGTEAFF
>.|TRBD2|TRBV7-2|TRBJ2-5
TGTGCCAGCAGCCCAGGACTAGGGGTAGAGACCCAGTACTTC
CASSPGLGVETQYF
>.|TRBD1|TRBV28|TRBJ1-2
TGTGCCAGCAGTCCGGGACAGGAGGCTGGCTACACCTTC
CASSPGQEAGYTF
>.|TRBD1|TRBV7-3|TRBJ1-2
TGTGCCAGCAGCAAAGATGACAGGGGGCGAAATGGCTACACCTTC
CASSKDDRGRNGYTF
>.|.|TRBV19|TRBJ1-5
TGTGCCAGTAATCTACAGGGTAATGGGATCTTTCAGCCCCAGCATTTT
CASNLQGNGIFQPQHF
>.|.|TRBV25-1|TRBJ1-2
TGTGCCAGCACGTTGTTTGGCTACACCTTC
CASTLFGYTF
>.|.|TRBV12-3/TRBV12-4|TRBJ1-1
TGTGCCAGCAGCCTTACAGGGTCGGCTTTCTTT
CASSLTGSAFF
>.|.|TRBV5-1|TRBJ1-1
TGCGCCAGCAGCACCCGGACTGGGGTATGGGGCACTGAAGCTTTCTTT
CASSTRTGVWGTEAFF
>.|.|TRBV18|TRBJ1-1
TGTGCCAGCTCACCACGTTGGCAGGGCGACACTGAAGCTTTCTTT
CASSPRWQGDTEAFF
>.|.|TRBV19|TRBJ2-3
TGTGCCAGTAGTTTCGGGAGAGGGGAGGCAGATACGCAGTATTTT
CASSFGRGEADTQYF
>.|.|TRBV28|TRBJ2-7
TGTGCCAGCAGGATACCGGGAACCTACGAGCAGTACTTC
CASRIPGTYEQYF
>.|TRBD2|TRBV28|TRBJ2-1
TGTGCCAGCATGGAGTCCGGGGGGGCGGATGAGCAGTTCTTC
CASMESGGADEQFF
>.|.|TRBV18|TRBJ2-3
TGTGCCAGCTCAAATGGCCTTGTAAGCACAGATACGCAGTATTTT
CASSNGLVSTDTQYF